The next 21 T cell receptor beta chains were all read from a single sample in a study of blood T cell repertoires in COVID-19. The protocol was immunoSEQ multiplex PCR, while the TCRdb copy is restricted to in-frame clones and leaves out a portion. The table lists under 200,000 clones, around 89% of them singletons. Sequencing was done on a sample of PBMCs or T cells enriched from blood (not recorded which). Receptor source: a woman in her late teens or twenties who had recovered from COVID-19.

The genes are TRBV25-1 and TRBJ1-2; 7 positions agree with TRBD1. Trimming at V came to 2 bases and at J to 7 bases, leaving 4 bases not matched to a gene. CDR1 is MGHDK, CDR2 SYGVNS, per germline. The CDR3 is 13 amino acids. The CDR3 nucleotides are TGTGCCAGCAGTGAACGCGACAGGGTTGGCTACACCTTC. Amino acids: CASSERDRVGYTF.

This rearrangement joins TRBV9 to TRBJ2-5; TRBD2 aligns across 8 bases. Losses at the gene ends were 4 bases for V and 5 bases for J; bases not matched to a gene: 4. The germline V gene encodes CDR1 SGDLS and CDR2 YYNGEE. The CDR3 is 13 residues long. The CDR3: CASSRGGSETQYF. The CDR3, as DNA: TGTGCCAGCAGCCGGGGGGGCAGCGAGACCCAGTACTTC.

The chain uses TRBV19 and TRBJ1-6; D not certain. Trimming left V 3 bases short and J 8 bases short, with 20 bases between. Looked up from germline, CDR1 is LNHDA and CDR2 is SQIVND (reference sequence). The CDR3 runs 17 residues. The CDR3 nucleotides read TGTGCCAGTAGTATCTCGTTAACCGCGGGTTTGGATTCACCCCTCCACTTT. Its protein product is CASSISLTAGLDSPLHF.

This clone was detected once. The chain carries TRBV19 and TRBJ1-1; D gene uncertain. The CDR3 loop spans 14 amino acids. Trimming cost V 5 bases and J 4 bases, with 14 bases left between them. Germline V gene lookup returns CDR1 LNHDA and CDR2 SQIVND (reference sequence). This CDR3 is CASSSELGVTEAFF. For the CDR3, the DNA is TGTGCCAGTAGTTCAGAACTGGGAGTCACTGAAGCTTTCTTT.

V and J are TRBV7-2 and TRBJ2-2, with D possibly TRBD2 on 5 matching bases. The CDR3 has 14 residues. In germline, CDR1 is SGHTA, CDR2 FQGNSA. Trimming took off 1 base at V and 7 bases at J, with 10 bases between the two ends. The CDR3 DNA follows: TGTGCCAGCAGCTTAGTGCATAGCGACGGGGAGCTGTTTTTT. Translated: CASSLVHSDGELFF.

The rearrangement links TRBV28 to TRBJ2-3; 12 nucleotides align to TRBD2. CDR1 and CDR2 from the germline V gene are MDHEN and SYDVKM. CDR3 size: 16 residues. Unmatched junction bases numbered 8, after V lost 6 bases and J lost 4 bases. The CDR3 sequence is CASSRGLAGFPDTQYF. The CDR3 DNA is TGTGCCAGCAGCCGAGGACTAGCGGGGTTCCCAGATACGCAGTATTTT.

The chain is built from TRBV13 and TRBJ2-7; no reliable D call. The CDR3 runs 13 residues. V was shortened by 1 base and J by 2 bases, with 6 bases between the two germline ends. Germline-derived CDR1 and CDR2 are PRHDT and FYEKMQ (reference sequence). The CDR3 reads CASSLVSAYEQYF. The CDR3 DNA is TGTGCCAGCAGCTTAGTTAGTGCCTACGAGCAGTACTTC.

This rearrangement joins TRBV7-2 to TRBJ1-5; a possible D gene is TRBD1 (6 bases). Germline CDR1 SGHTA, CDR2 FQGNSA. This CDR3 has 13 residues. V gave up 5 bases and J gave up 7 bases, with 12 bases separating them. DNA for the CDR3: TGTGCCAGCAGCAGCCAGGGGCTCCAGCCCCAGCATTTT. Translation gives CASSSQGLQPQHF.

The chain has TRBV29-1 and TRBJ2-4, with D hard to call. Looked up from germline, CDR1 is SQVTM and CDR2 is ANQGSEA. V dropped 3 bases and J dropped 8 bases, with 17 bases sitting between them. The CDR3 loop spans 14 amino acids. CDR3 sequence reads: CSVDPRLGNDIQYF. The CDR3, as DNA: TGCAGCGTTGACCCCAGGTTAGGCAATGACATTCAGTACTTC. Combining the CDR3 with reference TRBV29-1 and TRBJ2-4 gives the whole variable domain SAVISQKPSRDICQRGTSLTIQCQVDSQVTMMFWYRQQPGQSLTLIATANQGSEATYESGFVIDKFPISRPNLTFSTLTVSNMSPEDSSIYLCSVDPRLGNDIQYFGAGTRLSVL.

The rearrangement uses TRBV9 and TRBJ1-3; TRBD1 matches 9 bases. V lost 3 bases to trimming and J lost 0 bases; unmatched junction nucleotides: 10. Looked up from germline, CDR1 is SGDLS and CDR2 is YYNGEE. This CDR3 is built from 18 residues. The CDR3 coding sequence is TGTGCCAGCAGCGAGACGGGACAGGGAGGGCCCTCTGGAAACACCATATATTTT. It yields the protein CASSETGQGGPSGNTIYF.

The chain is built from TRBV18 and TRBJ2-5; a possible D gene is TRBD1 (6 bases). V was shortened by 3 bases and J by 3 bases, with 14 bases between the two germline ends. Germline CDR1 KGHSH, CDR2 LQKENI. The CDR3 is 15 amino acids. Here the CDR3 DNA reads TGTGCCAGCTCACCCCAGGTACGACAGGAAGAGACCCAGTACTTC. Translation gives CASSPQVRQEETQYF. Full variable domain (remainder filled in from reference TRBV18 and TRBJ2-5): NAGVMQNPRHLVRRRGQEARLRCSPMKGHSHVYWYRQLPEEGLKFMVYLQKENIIDESGMPKERFSAEFPKEGPSILRIQQVVRGDSAAYFCASSPQVRQEETQYFGPGTRLLVL.

This clone is a singleton in its sample. This chain joins TRBV4-1 and TRBJ2-5; the match to TRBD2 covers 9 bases. Losses at the gene ends were 5 bases for V and 4 bases for J; bases not matched to a gene: 5. The V gene's germline CDR1 is MGHRA and CDR2 YSYEKL. CDR3 size: 14 residues. CDR3 loop: CASSLVAGVETQYF. The DNA of the CDR3 is TGCGCCAGCAGCTTAGTAGCGGGGGTAGAGACCCAGTACTTC.

The rearrangement uses TRBV15 and TRBJ2-5; the match to TRBD1 covers 7 bases. Trimming took 3 bases from V and 1 from J; bases not matched to a gene: 8. The CDR3 covers 16 residues. CDR1 LNHNV and CDR2 YYDKDF come from the germline V gene (reference sequence). The CDR3 region has the DNA TGTGCCACCAGCAGGACAGGGACCCAGGGCCAAGAGACCCAGTACTTC. Translating gives CATSRTGTQGQETQYF.

CDR3 DNA: TGTGCCAGTAGAGTTGATGCCCACGGGAACATTCAGTACTTC. Translated: CASRVDAHGNIQYF. The gene calls are TRBV19 and TRBJ2-4; D uncertain. V was shortened by 6 bases and J by 7 bases, with 16 bases between the two germline ends. The CDR3 spans 14 residues. The germline gives CDR1 LNHDA, CDR2 SQIVND (reference sequence).

This clone was seen once. J is TRBJ2-1 and V is TRBV27, with 7 bases matching TRBD1. This CDR3 region has 15 residues. Germline CDR1 and CDR2: MNHEY and SMNVEV (reference sequence). V trimming: 2 bases; J trimming: 4 bases; junction bases outside the gene matches: 5. The CDR3 loop is CASSLRTGGYNEQFF. CDR3 DNA: TGTGCCAGCAGTTTAAGGACAGGAGGTTACAATGAGCAGTTCTTC.

The gene calls are TRBV7-9 and TRBJ2-5, with D possibly being TRBD2 (6 bases). The V gene's germline CDR1 is SEHNR and CDR2 FQNEAQ (reference sequence). The V end lost 5 bases, the J end lost 3 bases, and 13 bases lay between the germline ends. The CDR3 length is 14 residues. This chain's CDR3 is CASSASAGKETQYF. Written as DNA, the CDR3 is TGTGCCAGCAGCGCATCCGCGGGGAAAGAGACCCAGTACTTC.

The chain recombines TRBV30 with TRBJ2-1; 12 nucleotides align to TRBD2. The V gene end was trimmed by 5 bases and the J gene end by 9 bases; junction bases not matched to a gene: 11. Looked up from germline, CDR1 is GTSNPN and CDR2 is SVGIG (reference sequence). This CDR3 has 15 residues. The CDR3 reads CAWHGTSGFHGEQFF. The CDR3 region has the DNA TGTGCCTGGCACGGGACTAGCGGGTTTCATGGTGAGCAGTTCTTC.

V usage is TRBV11-2 and J usage is TRBJ1-5; D gene uncertain. This CDR3 has 14 amino acids. From germline, CDR1 is SGHAT and CDR2 FQNNGV. Trimming cost V 0 bases and J 9 bases, with 12 bases left between them. CDR3 region: CASSLDAGGTPQHF. The CDR3 DNA reads TGTGCCAGCAGCTTAGACGCCGGCGGAACGCCCCAGCATTTT.

The chain links TRBV11-2 to TRBJ2-3; D unresolved. The CDR3 consists of 16 residues. The V gene's germline CDR1 is SGHAT and CDR2 FQNNGV. V lost 2 bases and J 3 bases, leaving 15 bases between the germline ends. CDR3 DNA sequence: TGTGCCAGCAGCTTAAACCCAGCGATCGAAACAGATACGCAGTATTTT. Translated, it gives CASSLNPAIETDTQYF.

This rearrangement joins TRBV3-1 (or the pseudogene TRBV3-2) to TRBJ1-6; 7 nucleotides align to TRBD1. The ends lost 0 bases at V and 7 bases at J; junction bases unmatched: 3. The CDR3 is 15 residues long. CDR1 and CDR2 from the germline V gene are LGHDT and YNNKEL (reference sequence). As DNA, the CDR3 is TGTGCCAGCAGCCAAGATGGGACAGCAAATTCACCCCTCCACTTT. This encodes CASSQDGTANSPLHF.

This chain links TRBV5-6 with TRBJ1-5; D perhaps matches TRBD1 (6 bases). This CDR3 has 15 residues. The germline gives CDR1 SGHDT, CDR2 YYEEEE. Trimming removed 3 bases at V and 1 base at J, with 11 bases between. Here the CDR3 DNA reads TGTGCCAGCAGCTGGTTTGGACAGAGCAATCAGCCCCAGCATTTT. This gives the protein CASSWFGQSNQPQHF.